The 9 T cell receptor beta chains reported below all come from one sample, sequenced in a study of glioma-infiltrating T cells. Amplification of TCR alpha and beta CDR3 regions from RNA used iRepertoire nested multiplex PCR. Each CDR3 protein is one row after TCRdb ran MiXCR on the multiplex PCR reads. Seen here are roughly 130,000 distinct CDR3 sequences, 24% observed once, and the top ten hold approximately 26%. The sequenced material came from glioma tissue, nonneoplastic brain tissue, or PBMCs (not recorded which). The origin of the receptors is a human donor with low-grade glioma or glioblastoma, undergoing nonglioma brain surgery, or in good health (not recorded which).

A single count supports this clonotype. V gene TRBV10-3 combines with J gene TRBJ1-2, with a weak D call TRBD1 (6 bases). The CDR3 consists of 15 residues. V lost 10 bases to trimming and J lost 6 bases, with 24 bases between them. Germline assignment: CDR1 ENHRY and CDR2 SYGVKD. The CDR3 protein is CASSLRTVAAHGYTF. The CDR3 DNA sequence: TGTGCCAGCAGCTTGCGGACAGTCGCCGCCCATGGCTACACCTTC.

This clonotype has ten or more counts. The genes are TRBV2 and TRBJ2-2; a weak D match, TRBD2 (5 bases). Per the germline V gene, CDR1 is SNHLY and CDR2 is FYNNEI. Trimming cost V 6 bases and J 2 bases, with 7 bases left between them. The CDR3 consists of 13 residues. This CDR3 reads CASRGENTGELFF. The CDR3 nucleotides read TGTGCCAGCAGGGGAGAAAACACCGGGGAGCTGTTTTTT.

This clonotype was counted between two and nine times. The chain carries TRBV7-9 and TRBJ2-1, with D maybe TRBD1 (6 bases). CDR1 and CDR2 (germline): SEHNR, FQNEAQ (reference sequence). CDR3 size: 14 residues. Trimming removed 1 base from V and 4 bases from J, with 8 bases in between. Here the CDR3 reads CASSLGTVYNEQFF. The CDR3 coding sequence is TGTGCCAGCAGCTTAGGGACAGTTTACAATGAGCAGTTCTTC.

A note on this clonotype: Compared with germline, one end of the junction differs, possibly owing to a read error. The CDR3 protein is CANSRGHEQFF. The CDR3 DNA sequence: TGTGCCAACAGCCGGGGACACGAGCAGTTCTTC. The chain carries TRBV4-2 and TRBJ2-1, with D perhaps matching TRBD1 (6 bases). From germline, CDR1 is LGHNA and CDR2 YNFKEQ. CDR3 length equals 11 residues.

The J gene is TRBJ1-4, the V gene TRBV7-2, with TRBD1 identical over 8 bases. Germline CDR1 and CDR2: SGHTA and FQGNSA. Trimming took 4 bases from V and 8 from J; bases not matched to a gene: 6. The CDR3 is made up of 14 amino acids. The CDR3 region has the DNA TGTGCCAGCAGCTCCGACAGGGGAGAGGAAAAACTGTTTTTT. This codes for CASSSDRGEEKLFF.

This clonotype was picked up a small number of times. The chain recombines TRBV20-1 with TRBJ1-2; D not resolved. Per germline, CDR1 DFQATT and CDR2 SNEGSKA (reference sequence). The CDR3 extends over 14 amino acids. V was shortened by 1 base and J by 4 bases, with 13 bases between the two germline ends. The CDR3 DNA follows: TGCAGTGCTAGAGCTGTCGGTGTGGGCTATGGCTACACCTTC. Protein: CSARAVGVGYGYTF.

In its sample, this clonotype was seen a few times. The rearrangement joins TRBV5-4 to TRBJ1-2; a weak D match, TRBD1 (6 bases). This CDR3 comprises 15 residues. Germline V gene lookup returns CDR1 SGHNT and CDR2 YYREEE (reference sequence). V lost 4 bases and J 3 bases, leaving 16 bases between the germline ends. The CDR3 bases are TGTGCCAGCAGCAAACCCCCAGGGGCGGACTATGGCTACACCTTC. Amino acid sequence: CASSKPPGADYGYTF.

On this clonotype: At one end, the junction sequence differs from germline, possibly due to a read error. The V and J genes are TRBV28 and TRBJ1-1; D possibly corresponds to TRBD1 (5 bases). The CDR3 loop spans 15 amino acids. Germline V lookup: CDR1 MDHEN, CDR2 SYDVKM. The DNA for the CDR3 is TGTGCCAGCAGTTTATTGAGGGCGGGGGTCACTGAAGCTCTCTTT. Encoded protein: CASSLLRAGVTEALF.

The chain combines TRBV28 with TRBJ2-2; D is ambiguous. Looked up from germline, CDR1 is MDHEN and CDR2 is SYDVKM. The length of the CDR3 is 13 residues. The CDR3 spells CTSRAGNGLGLFF. The DNA for the CDR3 is TGTACCTCACGGGCCGGAAACGGATTAGGGCTGTTTTTT.